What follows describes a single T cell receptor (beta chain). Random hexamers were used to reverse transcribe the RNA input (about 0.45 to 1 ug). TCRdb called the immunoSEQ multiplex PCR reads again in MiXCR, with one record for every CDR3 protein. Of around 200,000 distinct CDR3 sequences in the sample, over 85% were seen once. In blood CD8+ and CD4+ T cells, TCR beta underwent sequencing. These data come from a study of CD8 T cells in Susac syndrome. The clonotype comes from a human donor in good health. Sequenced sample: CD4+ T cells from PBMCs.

This CDR3 reads CASSRRVGAAYNEQFF. In DNA, the CDR3 is TGTGCCAGCAGTCGCCGAGTAGGAGCGGCCTACAATGAGCAGTTCTTC. The chain couples TRBV12-3 or TRBV12-4 to TRBJ2-1; a possible D gene is TRBD2 (5 bases). The CDR3 sequence is 16 residues long. V gave up 5 bases and J gave up 2 bases, with 16 bases separating them.